This T cell receptor beta chain is drawn from a study of patients and donors after allogeneic stem cell transplantation. Each CDR3 protein is one row after TCRdb ran MiXCR on the RT-PCR reads. The sample holds approximately 160,000 distinct CDR3 sequences, about 30% seen once. The source material was blood, either unsorted or a sorted T cell fraction (not recorded which). This sequence originates from a human donor who was either an allogeneic HSCT recipient or a stem cell or donor lymphocyte infusion donor (not recorded which). It is not recorded whose cells these are; they may come from a transplant donor.

The CDR3 loop reads CASSFGTGAYEQYF. In DNA, the CDR3 is TGTGCCAGCAGTTTCGGGACAGGGGCCTACGAGCAGTACTTC. The chain joins TRBV12-3 or TRBV12-4 to TRBJ2-7; 10 bases match TRBD1. Trimming at V came to 3 bases and at J to 2 bases, leaving 1 base not matched to a gene. The CDR3 is 14 residues long.